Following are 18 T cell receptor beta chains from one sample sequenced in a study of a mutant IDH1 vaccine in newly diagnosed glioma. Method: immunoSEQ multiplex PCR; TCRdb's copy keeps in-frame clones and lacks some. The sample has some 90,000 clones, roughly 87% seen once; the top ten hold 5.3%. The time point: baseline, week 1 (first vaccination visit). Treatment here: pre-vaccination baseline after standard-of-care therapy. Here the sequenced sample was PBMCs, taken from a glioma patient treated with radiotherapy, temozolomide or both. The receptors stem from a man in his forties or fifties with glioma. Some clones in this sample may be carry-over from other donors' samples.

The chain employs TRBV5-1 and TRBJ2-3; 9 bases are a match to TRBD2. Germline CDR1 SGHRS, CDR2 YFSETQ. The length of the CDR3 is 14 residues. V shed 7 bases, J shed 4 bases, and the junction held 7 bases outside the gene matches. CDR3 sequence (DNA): TGCGCCAGCTTTCTAGCGGGGAGCGCAGATACGCAGTATTTT. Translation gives CASFLAGSADTQYF. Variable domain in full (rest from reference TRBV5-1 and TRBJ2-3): KAGVTQTPRYLIKTRGQQVTLSCSPISGHRSVSWYQQTPGQGLQFLFEYFSETQRNKGNFPGRFSGRQFSNSRSEMNVSTLELGDSALYLCASFLAGSADTQYFGPGTRLTVL.

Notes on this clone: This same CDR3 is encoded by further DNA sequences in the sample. CDR3: CASSQGARETQYF. CDR3 nucleotide sequence: TGTGCCAGCAGCCAGGGGGCTCGAGAGACCCAGTACTTC. The V and J genes are TRBV2 and TRBJ2-5; TRBD1 agrees at 8 bases. Germline V gene lookup returns CDR1 SNHLY and CDR2 FYNNEI. V was clipped by 6 bases and J by 4 bases; unmatched bases: 4. The CDR3 consists of 13 residues. Supplemented by reference TRBV2 and TRBJ2-5, the full variable domain reads EPEVTQTPSHQVTQMGQEVILRCVPISNHLYFYWYRQILGQKVEFLVSFYNNEISEKSEIFDDQFSVERPDGSNFTLKIRSTKLEDSAMYFCASSQGARETQYFGPGTRLLVL.

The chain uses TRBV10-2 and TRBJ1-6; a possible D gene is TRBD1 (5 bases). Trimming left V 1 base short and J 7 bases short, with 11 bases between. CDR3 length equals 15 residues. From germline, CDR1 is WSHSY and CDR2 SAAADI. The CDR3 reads CASSEWTISNSPLHF. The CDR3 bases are TGCGCCAGCAGTGAGTGGACAATCTCGAATTCACCCCTCCACTTT.

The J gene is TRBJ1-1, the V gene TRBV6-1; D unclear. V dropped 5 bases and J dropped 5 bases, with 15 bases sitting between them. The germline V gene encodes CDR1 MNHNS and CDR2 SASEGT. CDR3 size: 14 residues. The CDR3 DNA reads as TGTGCCAGCAGTCCCCACGACGTGAGAACTGAAGCTTTCTTT. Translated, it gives CASSPHDVRTEAFF.

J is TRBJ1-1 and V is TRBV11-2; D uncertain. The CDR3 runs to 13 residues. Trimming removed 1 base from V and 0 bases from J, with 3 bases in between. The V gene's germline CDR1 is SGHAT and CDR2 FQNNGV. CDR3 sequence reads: CASSLGMNTEAFF. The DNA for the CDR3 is TGTGCCAGCAGCTTAGGGATGAACACTGAAGCTTTCTTT.

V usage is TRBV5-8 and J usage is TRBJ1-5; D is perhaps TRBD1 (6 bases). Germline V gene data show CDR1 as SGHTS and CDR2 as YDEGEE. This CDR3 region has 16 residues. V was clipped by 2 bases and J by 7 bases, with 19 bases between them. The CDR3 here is CASSFFRGTGGQPQHF. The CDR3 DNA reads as TGTGCCAGCAGCTTCTTCAGGGGTACCGGAGGGCAGCCCCAGCATTTT. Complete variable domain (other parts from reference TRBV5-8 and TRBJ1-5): EAGVTQSPTHLIKTRGQQATLRCSPISGHTSVYWYQQALGLGLQFLLWYDEGEERNRGNFPPRFSGRQFPNYSSELNVNALELEDSALYLCASSFFRGTGGQPQHFGDGTRLSIL.

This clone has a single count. CDR3: CASSVVPGYEQYF. The CDR3 region has the DNA TGTGCCAGCAGCGTAGTCCCGGGGTACGAGCAGTACTTC. The rearrangement joins TRBV9 to TRBJ2-7; D possibly corresponds to TRBD2 (5 bases). Looked up from germline, CDR1 is SGDLS and CDR2 is YYNGEE. V was pared by 0 bases and J by 4 bases, with 8 bases between. The CDR3 has 13 amino acids.

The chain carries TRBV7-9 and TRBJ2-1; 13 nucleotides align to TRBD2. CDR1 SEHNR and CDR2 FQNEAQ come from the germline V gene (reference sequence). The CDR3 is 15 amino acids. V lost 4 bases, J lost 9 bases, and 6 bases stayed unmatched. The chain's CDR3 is CASSSRTSGGAEQFF. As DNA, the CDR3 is TGTGCCAGCAGCTCGCGGACTAGCGGGGGCGCTGAGCAGTTCTTC.

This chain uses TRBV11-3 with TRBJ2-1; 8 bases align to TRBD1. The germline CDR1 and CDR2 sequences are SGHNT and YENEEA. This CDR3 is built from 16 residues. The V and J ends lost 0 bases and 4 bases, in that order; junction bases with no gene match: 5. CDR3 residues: CASSLEQGATYNEQFF. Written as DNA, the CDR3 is TGTGCCAGCAGCTTAGAGCAGGGGGCGACGTACAATGAGCAGTTCTTC.

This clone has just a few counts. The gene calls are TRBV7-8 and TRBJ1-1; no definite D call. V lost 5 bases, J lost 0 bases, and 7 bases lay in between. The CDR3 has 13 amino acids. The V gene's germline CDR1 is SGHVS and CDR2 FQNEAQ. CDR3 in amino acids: CASSRNMNTEAFF. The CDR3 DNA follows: TGTGCCAGCAGCCGGAACATGAACACTGAAGCTTTCTTT.

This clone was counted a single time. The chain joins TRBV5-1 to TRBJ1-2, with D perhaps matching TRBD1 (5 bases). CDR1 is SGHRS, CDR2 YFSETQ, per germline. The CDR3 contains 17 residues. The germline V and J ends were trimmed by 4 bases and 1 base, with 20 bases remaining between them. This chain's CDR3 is CASSTNPGTDFNYGYTF. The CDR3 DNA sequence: TGCGCCAGCAGCACTAATCCCGGGACGGATTTTAACTATGGCTACACCTTC.

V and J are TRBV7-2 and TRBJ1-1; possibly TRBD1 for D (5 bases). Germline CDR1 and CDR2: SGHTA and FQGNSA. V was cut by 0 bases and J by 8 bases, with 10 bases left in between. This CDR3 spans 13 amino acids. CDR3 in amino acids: CASSLAPTGEAFF. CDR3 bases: TGTGCCAGCAGCTTAGCGCCCACAGGAGAAGCTTTCTTT.

Here the CDR3 reads CASSWTGWDGYTF. In DNA form, the CDR3 reads TGTGCCAGCAGCTGGACAGGGTGGGATGGCTACACCTTC. The chain recombines TRBV5-8 with TRBJ1-2; 8 bases line up with TRBD1. The CDR3 spans 13 residues. After removal of 3 bases from V and 6 bases from J, the junction contained 4 bases not matched to a gene. CDR1 is SGHTS, CDR2 YDEGEE, per germline.

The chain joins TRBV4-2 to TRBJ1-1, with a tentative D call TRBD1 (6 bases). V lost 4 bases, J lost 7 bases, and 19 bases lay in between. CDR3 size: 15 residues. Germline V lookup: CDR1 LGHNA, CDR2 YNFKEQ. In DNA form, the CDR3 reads TGTGCCAGCAGCCTTGGGGATACAGGGAGAAGTGAAGCTTTCTTT. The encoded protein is CASSLGDTGRSEAFF.

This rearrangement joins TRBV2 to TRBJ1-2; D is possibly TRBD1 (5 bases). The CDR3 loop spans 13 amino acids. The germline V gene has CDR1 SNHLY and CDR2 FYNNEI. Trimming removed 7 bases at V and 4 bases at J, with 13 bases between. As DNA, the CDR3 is TGTGCCAGCACCTCCCGGGGGGGCTATGGCTACACCTTC. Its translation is CASTSRGGYGYTF.

The CDR3 nucleotides are TGTGCCAGCAGTTCAAATCGGGGAGATACGCAGTATTTT. Its translation: CASSSNRGDTQYF. The chain combines TRBV6-5 with TRBJ2-3, with D possibly being TRBD2 (5 bases). Trimming cost V 4 bases and J 5 bases, with 10 bases left between them. CDR1 is MNHEY, CDR2 SVGAGI, per germline. This CDR3 is built from 13 residues.

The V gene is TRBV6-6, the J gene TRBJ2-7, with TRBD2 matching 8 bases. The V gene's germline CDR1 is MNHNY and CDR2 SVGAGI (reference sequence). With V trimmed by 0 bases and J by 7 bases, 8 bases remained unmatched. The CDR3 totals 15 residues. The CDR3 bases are TGTGCCAGCAGTTACTCCTCCAGCGGGGGCCTTGAGCAGTACTTC. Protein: CASSYSSSGGLEQYF.

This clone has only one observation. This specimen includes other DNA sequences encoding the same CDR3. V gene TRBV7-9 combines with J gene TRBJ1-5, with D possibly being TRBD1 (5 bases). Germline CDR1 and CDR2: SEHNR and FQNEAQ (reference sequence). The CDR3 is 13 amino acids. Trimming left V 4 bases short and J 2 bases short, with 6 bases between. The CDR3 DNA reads TGTGCCAGCAGCTCACAGGGCAATCAGCCCCAGCATTTT. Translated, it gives CASSSQGNQPQHF.